The clone carrying this TCR beta chain was recorded at least ten times. What it binds is not known. This sample was included in a study of CD8+CD57+ T cells in acquired aplastic anemia. Whole-study context: When averaged, DNA from sorted CD4+ and CD8+ cells came to about 2.9 ug. Some 9.9 million reads, on average, were obtained for CD4+ cells from healthy donors.

Template material for TCR beta VDJ and CDR3 profiling consisted of genomic DNA. TCRdb used MiXCR to reprocess the reads, holding one entry per CDR3 protein. The sample includes some 210,000 distinct CDR3 sequences, approximately 60% seen only once; the top ten take about 31%. Germline CDR1 reads MNHNS; CDR2 reads SASEGT. V shed 10 bases and J 4 bases; nucleotides not matched to a gene: 11. This CDR3 spans 15 amino acids. Findings and caveats of the study: Significance was not reached for CD8+ Simpson's diversity between patients and controls. Patients shared some 29 CD8+ CDR3 sequences with controls.

The chain has TRBV6-1 and TRBJ2-7; 12 bases are shared with TRBD1. The sample consisted of sorted CD4+, CD8+, or CD8+CD57+ T cells (not recorded which) from PBMCs. The TCR originated in a human donor in good health. DNA for the CDR3: TGTGCCACCACTCCCCGGGACAGGGGGCGTTACGAGCAGTACTTC. It is translated as CATTPRDRGRYEQYF.